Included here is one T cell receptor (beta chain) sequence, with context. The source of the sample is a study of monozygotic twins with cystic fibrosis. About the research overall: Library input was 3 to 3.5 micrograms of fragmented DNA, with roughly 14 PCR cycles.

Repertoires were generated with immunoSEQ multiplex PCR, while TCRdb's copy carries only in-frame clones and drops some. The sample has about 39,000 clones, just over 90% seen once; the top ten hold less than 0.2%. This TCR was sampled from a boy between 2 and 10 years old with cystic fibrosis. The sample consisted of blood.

The CDR3 DNA reads TGCGCCAGCAGCCAAGTAGCGGGTTCGAGCTCCTACGAGCAGTACTTC. Its protein is CASSQVAGSSSYEQYF. V gene TRBV4-3 combines with J gene TRBJ2-7, with 7 bases matching TRBD2. The CDR3 has 16 amino acids. With V trimmed by 1 base and J by 0 bases, 6 bases remained unmatched. In germline, CDR1 is LGHNA, CDR2 YSLEER.